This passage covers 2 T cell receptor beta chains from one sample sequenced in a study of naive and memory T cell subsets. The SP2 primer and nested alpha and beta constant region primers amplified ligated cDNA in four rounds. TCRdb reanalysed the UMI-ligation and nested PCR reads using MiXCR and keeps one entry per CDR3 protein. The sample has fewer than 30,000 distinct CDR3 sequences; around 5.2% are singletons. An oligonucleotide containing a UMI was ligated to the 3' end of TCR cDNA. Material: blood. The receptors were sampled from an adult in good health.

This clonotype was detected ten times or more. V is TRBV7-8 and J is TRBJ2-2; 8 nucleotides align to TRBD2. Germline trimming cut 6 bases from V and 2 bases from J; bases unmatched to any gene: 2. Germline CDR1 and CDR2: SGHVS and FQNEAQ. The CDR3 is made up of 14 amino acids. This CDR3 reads CASRGLDNTGELFF. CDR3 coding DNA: TGTGCCAGCAGGGGACTAGATAACACCGGGGAGCTGTTTTTT.

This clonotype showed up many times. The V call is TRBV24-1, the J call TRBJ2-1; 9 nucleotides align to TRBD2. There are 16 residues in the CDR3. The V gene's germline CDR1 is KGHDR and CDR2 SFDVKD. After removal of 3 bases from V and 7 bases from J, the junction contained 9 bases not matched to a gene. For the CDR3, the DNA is TGTGCCACCAGTGATAGGGCGGGAGGGCCGAGGAATGAGCAGTTCTTC. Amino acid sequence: CATSDRAGGPRNEQFF.